Listed below are T cell receptor beta chains from one sample, sequenced in a study of blood T cell repertoires in COVID-19. Generated by immunoSEQ multiplex PCR, the TCRdb table keeps only in-frame clones and is missing some. Of some 42,000 clones listed, 88% were seen once; the top ten hold less than 2.5%. The sample comprised peripheral blood. The receptors come from a human donor in a cohort sampled during active COVID-19. CDR3s include the opening cysteine and the closing phenylalanine or tryptophan. A D gene is named only where the DNA matches it firmly. Expanded clones get a size class; other rows say once, few or many, or leave the size out.

cdr3_nt cdr3_aa j_call d_call clone_size v_call
TGTGCCAGTAGGTCGGGGGGGGGTTATGGCTACACCTTC CASRSGGGYGYTF TRBJ1-2 . . TRBV19
TGCGCCAGCAGCTTGACAGGGACAGGGGAACAGCCCCAGCATTTT CASSLTGTGEQPQHF TRBJ1-5 TRBD1 . TRBV5-1
TGTGCCACCAGACTAGGGGGGGGAATATACGAGCAGTACTTC CATRLGGGIYEQYF TRBJ2-7 . . TRBV5-4
TGTGCCAGCAGCCCCGGACAGGGGGCGAGCAATCAGCCCCAGCATTTT CASSPGQGASNQPQHF TRBJ1-5 TRBD1 medium-sized TRBV5-4
TGTGCCAGCAGCGTAGCCTCCCTTAGCGGGGGGGCCCGTGGGCAGTTCTTC CASSVASLSGGARGQFF TRBJ2-1 TRBD2 . TRBV9
TGCAGTGCTAGTCCGGGACAGGGGGCGGGTACGCAGTATTTT CSASPGQGAGTQYF TRBJ2-3 TRBD1 . TRBV20-1
TGTGCCAGCAGTGGATGGACTAGCGGGGGGGATACGCAGTATTTT CASSGWTSGGDTQYF TRBJ2-3 TRBD2 once TRBV27
TGTGCCAGCAGTGATGGTCTAGCGGGGGGGCTGGGAGAGACCCAGTACTTC CASSDGLAGGLGETQYF TRBJ2-5 TRBD2 . TRBV2
TGTGCCAGCAGTACCTCTGGCGGAACCTACGAGCAGTACTTC CASSTSGGTYEQYF TRBJ2-7 . . TRBV27
TGTGCCTGGACCAGTCGTTACACCATATATTTT CAWTSRYTIYF TRBJ1-3 . few TRBV30
TGTGCCAGCAGTGAATTCCTATCCTCGGGGGATAGCTATCTTGGCTACACCTTC CASSEFLSSGDSYLGYTF TRBJ1-2 . . TRBV25-1
TGTGCCAGCAGCCGTGCTAAGGGGGCCGAGCAGTACTTC CASSRAKGAEQYF TRBJ2-7 TRBD1 . TRBV3-1/TRBV3-2
TGTGCCAGCAGCGTGGGACAGTTGAACACTGAAGCTTTCTTT CASSVGQLNTEAFF TRBJ1-1 TRBD1 . TRBV7-9
TGCGCCAGCAGCCATCACAAGAACACCGGGGAGCTGTTTTTT CASSHHKNTGELFF TRBJ2-2 . large TRBV4-1
TGTGCCAGCAGTTCGAAAGCGGGGGGAACCGTAGATACGCAGTATTTT CASSSKAGGTVDTQYF TRBJ2-3 TRBD2 . TRBV3-1/TRBV3-2
TGTGCCAGCAGTTACTTTCTGGCGGGGGGCCAAGAGACCCAGTACTTC CASSYFLAGGQETQYF TRBJ2-5 TRBD2 . TRBV6-6
TGCAGTGCTAGTATCCAGTACAATGAGCAGTTCTTC CSASIQYNEQFF TRBJ2-1 . . TRBV20-1
TGTGCCAGCAGTCAAGCAGGGTTTAGTGAGCAGTTCTTC CASSQAGFSEQFF TRBJ2-1 . . TRBV12-3/TRBV12-4
TGCAGCGTTGCGGGGGGTCCCTACGAGCAGTACTTC CSVAGGPYEQYF TRBJ2-7 TRBD2 . TRBV29-1